Listed here are 6 T cell receptor beta chains from one sample, sequenced in a study of T cell repertoires in cytomegalovirus infection (dated by TCRdb to between 2019 and 2020). Sequencing took place on an Illumina HiSeq 1500. TCRdb passed the public sequencing reads through fastp at Q25 and MiXCR, retaining productive beta sequences. For every CDR3 protein sequence, its rows merge into one entry that carries the most common genes and DNA. Across this sample there are 740,000 or so distinct CDR3 sequences, with approximately 40% seen only once. The ten largest clonotypes hold under 3% of the sample. Material: PBMCs. The receptor source for this set is a human donor in good health (CMV status not recorded). Some clones in this sample may be carry-over from other donors' samples.

The DNA for the CDR3 is TGTGCCAGCATCGAGGGCACCAAAAACATTCAGTACTTC. Residues: CASIEGTKNIQYF. V gene TRBV28 combines with J gene TRBJ2-4, with a tentative D call TRBD2 (5 bases). This CDR3 is 13 amino acids long. Germline V lookup: CDR1 MDHEN, CDR2 SYDVKM. V was clipped by 7 bases and J by 2 bases, with 9 bases between them.

The CDR3 spells CASSLKKGRYSAHQHF. In nucleotides, the CDR3 is TGTGCCAGCAGTTTAAAGAAGGGACGGTACTCGGCCCACCAGCATTTT. J is TRBJ1-5 and V is TRBV28; D perhaps matches TRBD1 (5 bases). V was clipped by 2 bases and J by 12 bases, with 23 bases between them. CDR1 and CDR2 from the germline V gene are MDHEN and SYDVKM. The CDR3 has 16 residues.

This clonotype occurred many times. V is TRBV7-9 and J is TRBJ2-3, with TRBD2 matching over 8 bases. Per germline, CDR1 SEHNR and CDR2 FQNEAQ (reference sequence). V lost 3 bases, J lost 6 bases, and 5 bases stayed unmatched. The CDR3 is 14 residues long. The CDR3 loop is CASSFVQRGDTQYF. CDR3 coding DNA: TGTGCCAGCAGCTTTGTCCAGCGGGGGGATACGCAGTATTTT.

This clonotype was detected a few times. The V gene is TRBV12-3 or TRBV12-4, the J gene TRBJ1-2, with D hard to call. CDR3 length: 15 amino acids. V lost 2 bases and J 5 bases, leaving 15 bases between the germline ends. The CDR3 loop is CASSLKRSLLYGYTF. In nucleotides, the CDR3 is TGTGCCAGCAGTTTAAAAAGGTCTCTCCTATATGGCTACACCTTC.

The chain is built from TRBV12-3 or TRBV12-4 and TRBJ1-2; D possibly corresponds to TRBD1 (5 bases). The CDR3 covers 11 residues. Trimming took 4 bases from V and 10 from J, leaving 10 bases between them. The CDR3 loop reads CASSWGGSYTF. The CDR3 DNA sequence: TGTGCCAGCAGTTGGGGGGGGTCCTACACCTTC.

About this clonotype itself: Just one base apart from a much larger clone, this may be a read error. The genes are TRBV7-2 and TRBJ1-1; D is ambiguous. The germline V gene encodes CDR1 SGHTA and CDR2 FQGNSA. CDR3 length equals 14 residues. The ends were cut back, 7 bases at V and 0 bases at J, with 12 bases in the middle. CDR3 DNA sequence: TGTGCCAGCATCCCAGCAGGATTGAACACTGAAGCTTTCTTT. It translates to CASIPAGLNTEAFF. Supplemented by reference TRBV7-2 and TRBJ1-1, the full variable domain reads GAGVSQSPSNKVTEKGKDVELRCDPISGHTALYWYRQSLGQGLEFLIYFQGNSAPDKSGLPSDRFSAERTGGSVSTLTIQRTQQEDSAVYLCASIPAGLNTEAFFGQGTRLTVV.